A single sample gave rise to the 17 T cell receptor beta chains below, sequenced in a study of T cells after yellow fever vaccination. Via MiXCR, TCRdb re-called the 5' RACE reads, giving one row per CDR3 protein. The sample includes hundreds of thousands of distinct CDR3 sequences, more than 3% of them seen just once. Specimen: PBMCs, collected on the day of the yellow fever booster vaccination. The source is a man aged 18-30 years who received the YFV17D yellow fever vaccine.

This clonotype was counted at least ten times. CDR3 DNA sequence: TGTGCCAGCAGCCAAGGGGACACGCGTTGGGAGACCCAGTACTTC. It codes for CASSQGDTRWETQYF. The chain is built from TRBV4-2 and TRBJ2-5, with a possible D match to TRBD1 (6 bases). Germline lookup yields CDR1 LGHNA and CDR2 YNFKEQ. CDR3 size: 15 residues. Trimming stripped 1 base from V and 5 bases from J, with 14 bases between.

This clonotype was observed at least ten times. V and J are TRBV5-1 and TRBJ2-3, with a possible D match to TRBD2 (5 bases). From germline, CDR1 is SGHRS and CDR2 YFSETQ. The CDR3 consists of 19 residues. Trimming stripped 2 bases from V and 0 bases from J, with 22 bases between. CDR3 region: CASSLDPGGRHVSTDTQYF. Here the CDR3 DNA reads TGCGCCAGCAGCTTAGACCCCGGCGGGCGGCATGTAAGCACAGATACGCAGTATTTT.

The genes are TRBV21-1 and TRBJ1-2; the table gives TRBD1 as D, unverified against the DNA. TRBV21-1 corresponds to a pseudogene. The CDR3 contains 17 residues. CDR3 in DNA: TGTGCCAGCAGCCCCGGGAGCAGGGACCACAGTAATGATGGCTACACCTTC. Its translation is CASSPGSRDHSNDGYTF.

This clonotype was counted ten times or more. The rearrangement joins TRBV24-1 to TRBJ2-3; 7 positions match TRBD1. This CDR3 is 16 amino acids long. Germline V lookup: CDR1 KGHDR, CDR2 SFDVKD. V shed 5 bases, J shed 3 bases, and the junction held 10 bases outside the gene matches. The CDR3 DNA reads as TGTGCCACCAGTGCCTCAGACAGGGTGAGGACAGATACGCAGTATTTT. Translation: CATSASDRVRTDTQYF.

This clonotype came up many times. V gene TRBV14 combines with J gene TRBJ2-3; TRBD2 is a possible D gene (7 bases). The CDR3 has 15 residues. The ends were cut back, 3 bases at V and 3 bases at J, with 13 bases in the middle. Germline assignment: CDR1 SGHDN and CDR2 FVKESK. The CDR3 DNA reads TGTGCCAGCAGCCACGAGGGGGGGCCAACAGATACGCAGTATTTT. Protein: CASSHEGGPTDTQYF.

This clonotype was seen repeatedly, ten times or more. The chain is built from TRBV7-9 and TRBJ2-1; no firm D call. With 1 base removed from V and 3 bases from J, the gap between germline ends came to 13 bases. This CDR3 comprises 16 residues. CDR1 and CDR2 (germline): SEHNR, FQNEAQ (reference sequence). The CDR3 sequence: CASSLGQDLVYNEQFF. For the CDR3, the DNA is TGTGCCAGCAGCTTAGGTCAGGACCTCGTCTACAATGAGCAGTTCTTC. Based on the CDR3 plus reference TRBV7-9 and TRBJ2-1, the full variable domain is DTGVSQNPRHKITKRGQNVTFRCDPISEHNRLYWYRQTLGQGPEFLTYFQNEAQLEKSRLLSDRFSAERPKGSFSTLEIQRTEQGDSAMYLCASSLGQDLVYNEQFFGPGTRLTVL.

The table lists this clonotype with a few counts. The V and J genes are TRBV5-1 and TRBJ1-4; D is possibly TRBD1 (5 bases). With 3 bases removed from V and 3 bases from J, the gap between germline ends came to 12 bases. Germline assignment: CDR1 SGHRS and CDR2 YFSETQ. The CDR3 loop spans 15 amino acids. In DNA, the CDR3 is TGCGCCAGCAGCTCTGGGGGGAGTTCTAATGAAAAACTGTTTTTT. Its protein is CASSSGGSSNEKLFF.

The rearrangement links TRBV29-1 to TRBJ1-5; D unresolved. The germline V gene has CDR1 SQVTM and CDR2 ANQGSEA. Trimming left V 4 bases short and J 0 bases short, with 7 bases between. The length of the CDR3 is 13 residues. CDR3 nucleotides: TGCAGCGTTGCGTGGGATAGCAATCAGCCCCAGCATTTT. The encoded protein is CSVAWDSNQPQHF.

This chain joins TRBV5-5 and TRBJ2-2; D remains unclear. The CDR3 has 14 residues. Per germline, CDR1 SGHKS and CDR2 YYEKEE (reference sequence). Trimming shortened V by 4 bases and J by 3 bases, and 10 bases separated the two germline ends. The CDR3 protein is CASSPHGDTGELFF. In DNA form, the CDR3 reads TGTGCCAGCAGCCCCCATGGGGACACCGGGGAGCTGTTTTTT.

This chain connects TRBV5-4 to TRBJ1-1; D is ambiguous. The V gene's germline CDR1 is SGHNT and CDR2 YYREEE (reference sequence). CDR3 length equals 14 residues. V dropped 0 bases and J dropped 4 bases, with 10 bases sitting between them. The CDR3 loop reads CASSLAGVGTEAFF. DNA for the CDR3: TGTGCCAGCAGCTTGGCCGGGGTAGGCACTGAAGCTTTCTTT.

This CDR3 reads CSARAGLGTDTQYF. The CDR3 DNA is TGCAGTGCGCGAGCGGGGCTAGGCACAGATACGCAGTATTTT. The V call is TRBV20-1, the J call TRBJ2-3; 7 bases map to TRBD2. The germline CDR1 and CDR2 sequences are DFQATT and SNEGSKA (reference sequence). The CDR3 is made up of 14 amino acids. Trimming removed 6 bases from V and 1 base from J; junction bases left unmatched: 7.

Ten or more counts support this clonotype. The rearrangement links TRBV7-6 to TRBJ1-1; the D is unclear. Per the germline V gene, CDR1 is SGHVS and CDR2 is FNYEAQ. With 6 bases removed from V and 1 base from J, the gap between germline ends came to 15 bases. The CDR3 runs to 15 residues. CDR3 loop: CASSHTSRPNTEAFF. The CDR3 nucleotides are TGTGCCAGCAGTCATACCAGTCGACCGAACACTGAAGCTTTCTTT.

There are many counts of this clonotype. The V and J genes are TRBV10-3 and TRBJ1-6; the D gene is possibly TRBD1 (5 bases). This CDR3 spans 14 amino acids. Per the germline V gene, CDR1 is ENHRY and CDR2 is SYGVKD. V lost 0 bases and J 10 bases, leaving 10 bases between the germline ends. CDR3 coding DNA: TGTGCCATCAGTGAGTCGCTCGGGGACTCACCCCTCCACTTT. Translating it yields CAISESLGDSPLHF.

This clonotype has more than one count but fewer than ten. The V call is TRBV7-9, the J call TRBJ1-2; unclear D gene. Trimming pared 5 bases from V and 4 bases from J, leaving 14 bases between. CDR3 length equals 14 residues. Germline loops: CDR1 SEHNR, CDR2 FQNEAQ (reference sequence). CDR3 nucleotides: TGTGCCAGCAGCCCTGAAGGGTTCGGCTATGGCTACACCTTC. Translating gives CASSPEGFGYGYTF.

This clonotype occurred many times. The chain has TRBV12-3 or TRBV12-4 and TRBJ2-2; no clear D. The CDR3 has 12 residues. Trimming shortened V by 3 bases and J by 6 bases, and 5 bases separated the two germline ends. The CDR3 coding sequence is TGTGCCAGCAGTTTCCGGCCCGGGGAGCTGTTTTTT. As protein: CASSFRPGELFF.

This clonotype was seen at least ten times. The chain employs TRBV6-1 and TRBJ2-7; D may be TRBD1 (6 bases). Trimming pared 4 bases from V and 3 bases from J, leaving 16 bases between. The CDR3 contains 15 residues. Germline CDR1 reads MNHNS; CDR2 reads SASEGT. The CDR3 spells CASSAWTDSYYEQYF. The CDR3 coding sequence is TGTGCCAGCAGTGCTTGGACGGACAGCTACTACGAGCAGTACTTC.

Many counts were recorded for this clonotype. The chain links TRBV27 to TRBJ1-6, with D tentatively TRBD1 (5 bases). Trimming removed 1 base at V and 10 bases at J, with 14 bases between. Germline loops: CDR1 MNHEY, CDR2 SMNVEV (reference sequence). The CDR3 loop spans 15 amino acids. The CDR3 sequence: CASSLLSVGGSPLHF. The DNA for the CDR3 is TGTGCCAGCAGTTTATTATCGGTGGGGGGGTCACCCCTCCACTTT.